Presented here are 9 T cell receptor beta chains from one specimen sequenced in a study of blood T cells in healthy people across ages. Using a J-beta primer mix together with a sample-barcoded 5' primer, a second PCR was run for about 6 to 11 cycles. TCRdb re-derived calls from the 5' RACE reads in MiXCR, one entry per CDR3 protein. This table holds roughly 2 million distinct CDR3 sequences, 49% found once. Material for sequencing was blood. The origin of the receptors is a woman between 35 and 50 years old in good health.

This clonotype has only a few counts. The chain couples TRBV25-1 to TRBJ2-1; 10 bases match TRBD1. Germline-derived CDR1 and CDR2 are MGHDK and SYGVNS. Trimming took 11 bases from V and 3 from J; bases not matched to a gene: 19. The CDR3 is 18 residues long. The chain's CDR3 is CALSVLGAGDRGYNEQFF. CDR3 bases: TGTGCCCTTTCTGTGTTGGGGGCAGGGGACAGGGGCTACAATGAGCAGTTCTTC.

This rearrangement joins TRBV27 to TRBJ2-4; either TRBD1 or TRBD2 may fit D (5 bases each). The CDR3 sequence is 15 residues long. Trimming shortened V by 4 bases and J by 0 bases, and 10 bases separated the two germline ends. In germline, CDR1 is MNHEY, CDR2 SMNVEV (reference sequence). The CDR3 region has the DNA TGTGCCAGCAGTTCCTTTGGGACAGCCAAAAACATTCAGTACTTC. This codes for CASSSFGTAKNIQYF.

CDR3 sequence: CASSFAAGVTDTQYF. In nucleotides, the CDR3 is TGTGCCAGCAGCTTCGCAGCGGGGGTCACAGATACGCAGTATTTT. This chain links TRBV7-2 with TRBJ2-3; 8 bases match TRBD2. Looked up from germline, CDR1 is SGHTA and CDR2 is FQGNSA. The CDR3 has 15 amino acids. Germline trimming cut 3 bases from V and 2 bases from J; bases unmatched to any gene: 4.

V gene TRBV7-9 combines with J gene TRBJ1-2; TRBD1 matches 7 bases. CDR1 and CDR2 (germline): SEHNR, FQNEAQ (reference sequence). V shed 1 base, J shed 5 bases, and the junction held 7 bases outside the gene matches. CDR3 length: 15 residues. The CDR3 nucleotides are TGTGCCAGCAGCTTAGGCCCCGCCAGGGGGTATGGCTACACCTTC. Translated, it gives CASSLGPARGYGYTF.

The J gene is TRBJ1-5, the V gene TRBV6-2 or TRBV6-3, with D maybe TRBD1 (6 bases). This CDR3 contains 16 residues. Germline V gene sequence: CDR1 MNHEY, CDR2 SVGEGT. Trimming removed 6 bases from V and 0 bases from J, with 15 bases in between. This CDR3 is CASRGQPILSNQPQHF. The CDR3 coding sequence is TGTGCCAGCAGAGGACAGCCTATCCTTAGCAATCAGCCCCAGCATTTT.

V usage is TRBV4-3 and J usage is TRBJ2-3; 9 bases match TRBD2. CDR1 and CDR2 from the germline V gene are LGHNA and YSLEER. The CDR3 has 19 amino acids. Trimming at V came to 0 bases and at J to 0 bases, leaving 10 bases not matched to a gene. CDR3 loop: CASSQDFQRGASSTDTQYF. DNA for the CDR3: TGCGCCAGCAGCCAAGATTTCCAGCGGGGGGCTTCTAGCACAGATACGCAGTATTTT.

This clonotype occurred a few times. The chain combines TRBV6-2 or TRBV6-3 with TRBJ2-7, with D possibly TRBD2 on 6 matching bases. Germline-derived CDR1 and CDR2 are MNHEY and SVGEGT. V dropped 5 bases and J dropped 3 bases, with 17 bases sitting between them. CDR3 size: 15 residues. The CDR3 here is CASSSDGGANYEQYF. The CDR3 DNA is TGTGCCAGCAGTAGTGACGGCGGGGCTAACTACGAGCAGTACTTC.

The chain uses TRBV28 and TRBJ2-1; 8 nucleotides agree with TRBD2. The germline V gene encodes CDR1 MDHEN and CDR2 SYDVKM. V lost 5 bases, J lost 8 bases, and 8 bases stayed unmatched. The CDR3 consists of 14 residues. This chain's CDR3 is CASSHRVSGDEQFF. The CDR3 nucleotides read TGTGCCAGCAGTCATAGAGTTAGCGGGGATGAGCAGTTCTTC.

This clonotype showed up just a few times. The V call is TRBV12-3 or TRBV12-4, the J call TRBJ2-7; 12 nucleotides match TRBD2. The CDR3 extends over 16 amino acids. Trimming at V came to 6 bases and at J to 5 bases, leaving 11 bases not matched to a gene. CDR3 sequence: CASSGQLLAGGHEQYF. The CDR3, as DNA: TGTGCCAGCAGCGGACAGTTACTAGCGGGGGGACACGAGCAGTACTTC.